Shown below are 6 T cell receptor beta chains from a single sample sequenced in a study of blood T cell repertoires in COVID-19 (TCRdb year 2020). The library relied on the immunoSEQ multiplex PCR assay. TCRdb stores this immuneACCESS table with in-frame sequences only. Part of the clones is absent; in the studies checked, under half of the shortfall reflects unresolved V genes, and no reason is known for the rest. Present in this sample are around 130,000 clones, around nine tenths of which were seen just once. The ten most abundant clones make up roughly 5.4% of the sample. Sequencing used peripheral blood. The receptor set was obtained from a human donor in a cohort sampled during active COVID-19.

The chain joins TRBV30 to TRBJ2-1; 11 nucleotides align to TRBD1. The germline V gene has CDR1 GTSNPN and CDR2 SVGIG (reference sequence). CDR3 length: 15 amino acids. Losses at the gene ends were 3 bases for V and 6 bases for J; bases not matched to a gene: 7. The CDR3 DNA follows: TGTGCCTGGAGCCGAGGACAGGGGGCTGGCAATGAGCAGTTCTTC. Translated, it gives CAWSRGQGAGNEQFF.

The chain links TRBV30 to TRBJ2-2, with D perhaps matching TRBD2 (6 bases). From germline, CDR1 is GTSNPN and CDR2 SVGIG (reference sequence). This CDR3 has 14 amino acids. V was pared by 5 bases and J by 1 base, with 11 bases between. The CDR3 DNA follows: TGTGCCTGGGTGGACTACGTGAACACCGGGGAGCTGTTTTTT. Protein sequence: CAWVDYVNTGELFF. The full variable domain, rest sourced from reference TRBV30 and TRBJ2-2, is SQTIHQWPATLVQPVGSPLSLECTVEGTSNPNLYWYRQAAGRGLQLLFYSVGIGQISSEVPQNLSASRPQDRQFILSSKKLLLSDSGFYLCAWVDYVNTGELFFGEGSRLTVL.

The chain links TRBV11-2 to TRBJ2-5; D is uncertain. With 7 bases removed from V and 4 bases from J, the gap between germline ends came to 7 bases. This CDR3 has 11 residues. The germline CDR1 and CDR2 sequences are SGHAT and FQNNGV. CDR3 nucleotides: TGTGCCAGCACCCAATTAGAGACCCAGTACTTC. Translated, it gives CASTQLETQYF.

The chain carries TRBV24-1 and TRBJ1-1; TRBD1 agrees at 7 bases. Germline assignment: CDR1 KGHDR and CDR2 SFDVKD. This CDR3 has 15 residues. The V segment lost 4 bases and the J segment 3 bases; nucleotides outside the gene matches: 7. In DNA form, the CDR3 reads TGTGCCACCAGTGAGCCAGACAGGGTTGACACTGAAGCTTTCTTT. It encodes CATSEPDRVDTEAFF.

This chain uses TRBV29-1 with TRBJ2-3; 12 bases fit TRBD2. CDR1 and CDR2 from the germline V gene are SQVTM and ANQGSEA. Unmatched junction bases numbered 5, after V lost 8 bases and J lost 2 bases. The CDR3 contains 14 residues. This CDR3 is CSSTSGSLTDTQYF. CDR3 DNA sequence: TGCAGCTCGACTAGCGGGAGCCTCACAGATACGCAGTATTTT.

V is TRBV18 and J is TRBJ2-7; D is possibly TRBD2 (5 bases). The CDR3 spans 14 residues. The germline CDR1 and CDR2 sequences are KGHSH and LQKENI. V was cut by 0 bases and J by 0 bases, with 6 bases left in between. The CDR3 DNA reads as TGTGCCAGCTCACCACCTGCGGGCTCCTACGAGCAGTACTTC. Its protein is CASSPPAGSYEQYF.